The 19 T cell receptor beta chains reported below all come from one sample, sequenced in a study of CD8 T cells in Susac syndrome. cDNA came from about 0.5 to 1 ug RNA primed by random hexamers. In TCRdb, the immunoSEQ multiplex PCR reads were re-called with MiXCR into one record per CDR3 protein. The data show some 210,000 distinct CDR3 sequences, with 85% to 95% seen just once and around 0.15% held by the top ten. Material for sequencing was CD4+ T cells from PBMCs. Every receptor here comes from a human donor with Susac syndrome.

V is TRBV30 and J is TRBJ1-4; possibly TRBD1 for D (6 bases). CDR3 size: 14 residues. Trimming removed 2 bases from V and 5 bases from J, with 12 bases in between. CDR1 and CDR2 (germline): GTSNPN, SVGIG (reference sequence). CDR3 in amino acids: CAWSPDSPNEKLFF. DNA for the CDR3: TGTGCCTGGAGTCCGGACAGTCCAAATGAAAAACTGTTTTTT.

This rearrangement joins TRBV12-3 or TRBV12-4 to TRBJ2-7, with a weak D call TRBD1 (5 bases). V lost 6 bases and J 0 bases, leaving 15 bases between the germline ends. CDR3 length: 15 residues. The CDR3 region has the DNA TGTGCCAGCAGCCTACACGCTGGGGCCTCCTACGAGCAGTACTTC. Its translation: CASSLHAGASYEQYF.

V usage is TRBV6-2 or TRBV6-3 and J usage is TRBJ1-5; D gene ambiguous. CDR1 is MNHEY, CDR2 SVGEGT, per germline. The V gene lost 6 bases and the J gene lost 7 bases, with 16 bases spanning the gap. This CDR3 contains 14 residues. CDR3 in amino acids: CASSLHTLGQPQHF. The CDR3 nucleotides are TGTGCCAGCAGCCTTCACACACTGGGACAGCCCCAGCATTTT.

The chain is built from TRBV7-9 and TRBJ2-1; a weak D match, TRBD1 (6 bases). V lost 3 bases to trimming and J lost 6 bases, with 9 bases between them. Looked up from germline, CDR1 is SEHNR and CDR2 is FQNEAQ (reference sequence). CDR3 length: 13 residues. CDR3 region: CASSFLGGNEQFF. DNA for the CDR3: TGTGCCAGCAGCTTCCTAGGGGGCAATGAGCAGTTCTTC.

The rearrangement links TRBV28 to TRBJ2-3; 10 nucleotides line up with TRBD2. The CDR3 sequence is 15 residues long. Germline CDR1 and CDR2: MDHEN and SYDVKM. V lost 10 bases, J lost 3 bases, and 10 bases stayed unmatched. CDR3 in DNA: TGTGCCATCCGCCCGCTAGCGGGGGAGACAGATACGCAGTATTTT. It yields the protein CAIRPLAGETDTQYF.

The chain has TRBV7-9 and TRBJ1-4; 7 positions agree with TRBD1. Germline trimming cut 5 bases from V and 7 bases from J; bases unmatched to any gene: 7. The CDR3 consists of 14 residues. The germline CDR1 and CDR2 sequences are SEHNR and FQNEAQ (reference sequence). The DNA of the CDR3 is TGTGCCAGCAGCCGAACAGGGGACGGTGAAAAACTGTTTTTT. As protein: CASSRTGDGEKLFF.

The chain is built from TRBV20-1 and TRBJ1-5, with TRBD1 identical over 7 bases. The CDR3 extends over 16 amino acids. Germline trimming cut 5 bases from V and 4 bases from J; bases unmatched to any gene: 14. Germline V gene sequence: CDR1 DFQATT, CDR2 SNEGSKA (reference sequence). The CDR3 is CSAVPGQASLNQPQHF. In DNA, the CDR3 is TGCAGTGCTGTCCCCGGACAGGCTTCGTTAAATCAGCCCCAGCATTTT.

V and J are TRBV4-2 and TRBJ2-5; a possible D gene is TRBD2 (5 bases). The germline gives CDR1 LGHNA, CDR2 YNFKEQ. CDR3 size: 15 residues. V lost 0 bases to trimming and J lost 5 bases, with 13 bases between them. The CDR3 coding sequence is TGTGCCAGCAGCCAAGAATCAACTCGGAGGGAGACCCAGTACTTC. Protein sequence: CASSQESTRRETQYF.

The CDR3 is CSVSGGDGNTEAFF. The CDR3 DNA reads as TGCAGCGTTTCTGGGGGGGACGGGAACACTGAAGCTTTCTTT. The chain is built from TRBV29-1 and TRBJ1-1; possible D gene TRBD1, 5 bases. This CDR3 is built from 14 residues. Per germline, CDR1 SQVTM and CDR2 ANQGSEA. Trimming shortened V by 5 bases and J by 1 base, and 14 bases separated the two germline ends.

The chain uses TRBV20-1 and TRBJ2-7; no definite D call. V was pared by 3 bases and J by 6 bases, with 9 bases between. CDR3 length: 11 amino acids. The V gene's germline CDR1 is DFQATT and CDR2 SNEGSKA (reference sequence). Written as DNA, the CDR3 is TGCAGTGCTAGGGCCGGCACCGAGCAGTACTTC. It translates to CSARAGTEQYF.

This clonotype showed up just a few times. The gene calls are TRBV9 and TRBJ2-1; possibly TRBD2 for D (5 bases). The CDR3 contains 15 residues. Per the germline V gene, CDR1 is SGDLS and CDR2 is YYNGEE. V was clipped by 4 bases and J by 0 bases, with 11 bases between them. For the CDR3, the DNA is TGTGCCAGCAGCCTAGGACTTAGCTCCTACAATGAGCAGTTCTTC. Its protein is CASSLGLSSYNEQFF.

This sequence joins TRBV29-1 and TRBJ2-1, with 8 bases lining up with TRBD1. This CDR3 is built from 14 residues. With V trimmed by 3 bases and J by 5 bases, 6 bases remained unmatched. CDR1 is SQVTM and CDR2 is ANQGSEA in the germline V gene. CDR3 DNA sequence: TGCAGCGTTGATACGGGACAGGAGGACAATGAGCAGTTCTTC. Its protein is CSVDTGQEDNEQFF.

V is TRBV11-3 and J is TRBJ2-2, with D uncertain. Per the germline V gene, CDR1 is SGHNT and CDR2 is YENEEA. V shed 6 bases and J shed 2 bases, with 19 bases lying between them. The CDR3 is made up of 17 amino acids. CDR3 sequence (DNA): TGTGCCAGCAGGCCCCCTTTGGCGACCACTAACACCGGGGAGCTGTTTTTT. Translation gives CASRPPLATTNTGELFF.

This chain links TRBV20-1 with TRBJ1-2; D remains ambiguous. Germline assignment: CDR1 DFQATT and CDR2 SNEGSKA (reference sequence). This CDR3 region has 14 residues. V was pared by 1 base and J by 4 bases, with 13 bases between. The CDR3 DNA follows: TGCAGTGCTAGAGGTTCGGTACCCATCTATGGCTACACCTTC. It codes for CSARGSVPIYGYTF.

The genes are TRBV5-1 and TRBJ2-4, with a tentative D call TRBD1 (6 bases). The CDR3 length is 15 residues. The germline CDR1 and CDR2 sequences are SGHRS and YFSETQ. The V end was cut by 2 bases, the J end by 3 bases, with 12 bases between. CDR3 bases: TGCGCCAGCAGCTTTGGGGGCTTTGGCAAAAACATTCAGTACTTC. Encoded protein: CASSFGGFGKNIQYF.

The chain has TRBV25-1 and TRBJ2-1; perhaps D is TRBD1 or TRBD2 (5 bases each). CDR1 MGHDK and CDR2 SYGVNS come from the germline V gene. The CDR3 loop spans 16 amino acids. V lost 0 bases, J lost 4 bases, and 13 bases lay in between. CDR3 residues: CASSEYGGTEYNEQFF. In DNA form, the CDR3 reads TGTGCCAGCAGTGAATATGGGGGAACGGAGTACAATGAGCAGTTCTTC.

The rearrangement uses TRBV5-4 and TRBJ2-5, with a weak D call TRBD1 (6 bases). Germline V gene sequence: CDR1 SGHNT, CDR2 YYREEE (reference sequence). The CDR3 is made up of 15 amino acids. Trimming took off 0 bases at V and 5 bases at J, with 14 bases between the two ends. The CDR3, as DNA: TGTGCCAGCAGCTTGGGCTGGCAGGGGAGCGAGACCCAGTACTTC. Residues: CASSLGWQGSETQYF.

This chain joins TRBV28 and TRBJ2-1; D gene ambiguous. The CDR3 is 12 amino acids. Germline values: CDR1 MDHEN, CDR2 SYDVKM. The V and J ends lost 2 bases and 5 bases respectively, with 4 bases between them. CDR3 in DNA: TGTGCCAGCAGTTTAGGTCACAATGAGCAGTTCTTC. Protein: CASSLGHNEQFF.

The genes are TRBV3-1 and TRBJ2-7, with D possibly being TRBD2 (6 bases). CDR3 size: 15 residues. V lost 0 bases to trimming and J lost 2 bases, with 11 bases between them. Looked up from germline, CDR1 is LGHDT and CDR2 is YNNKEL (reference sequence). Here the CDR3 DNA reads TGTGCCAGCAGCCAAGATTGGGGACTCACCTACGAGCAGTACTTC. This sequence encodes CASSQDWGLTYEQYF.